The 6 T cell receptor beta chains below were found in one sample sequenced in a study of blood T cell repertoires in COVID-19. Sequenced by immunoSEQ multiplex PCR; TCRdb stores in-frame clones only, minus some. This table has about 280,000 clones, around 80% appearing once. The sequenced sample consisted of PBMCs or T cells enriched from blood (not recorded which). The source is a man aged 35 to 55 who had been exposed to COVID-19.

The rearrangement links TRBV6-5 to TRBJ2-7; D remains unclear. V lost 6 bases to trimming and J lost 2 bases, with 8 bases between them. Germline-derived CDR1 and CDR2 are MNHEY and SVGAGI. CDR3 length: 12 amino acids. The chain's CDR3 is CASRTSTYEQYF. The CDR3 nucleotides are TGTGCCAGCAGAACCAGTACCTACGAGCAGTACTTC.

The gene calls are TRBV11-2 and TRBJ1-3; D might be TRBD1 (5 bases). The CDR3 sequence is 13 residues long. Germline V gene data show CDR1 as SGHAT and CDR2 as FQNNGV. V was pared by 5 bases and J by 16 bases, with 21 bases between. Here the CDR3 reads CASSQSGEGHKYF. The CDR3 DNA follows: TGTGCCAGCAGCCAATCGGGGGAGGGCCACAAGTATTTT. Drawing the rest from reference TRBV11-2 and TRBJ1-3, the complete variable domain is EAGVAQSPRYKIIEKRQSVAFWCNPISGHATLYWYQQILGQGPKLLIQFQNNGVVDDSQLPKDRFSAERLKGVDSTLKIQPAKLEDSAVYLCASSQSGEGHKYFGEGSWLTVV.

The chain combines TRBV5-5 with TRBJ1-2; D is unresolved. Germline CDR1 is SGHKS and CDR2 is YYEKEE (reference sequence). The CDR3 is 15 amino acids. With 0 bases removed from V and 4 bases from J, the gap between germline ends came to 13 bases. This CDR3 is CASSLVERSLYGYTF. In DNA, the CDR3 is TGTGCCAGCAGCTTGGTTGAGCGCTCCCTCTATGGCTACACCTTC. The full variable domain, completed using reference TRBV5-5 and TRBJ1-2, is DAGVTQSPTHLIKTRGQQVTLRCSPISGHKSVSWYQQVLGQGPQFIFQYYEKEERGRGNFPDRFSARQFPNYSSELNVNALLLGDSALYLCASSLVERSLYGYTFGSGTRLTVV.

The V gene is TRBV19, the J gene TRBJ2-1; TRBD2 matches 9 bases. Germline V gives CDR1 LNHDA, CDR2 SQIVND (reference sequence). The V gene end was trimmed by 4 bases and the J gene end by 7 bases; junction bases not matched to a gene: 14. CDR3 length: 17 amino acids. The CDR3 region has the DNA TGTGCCAGTAGTAGGGGGACCGGGACTAGCAGAAAAAATGAGCAGTTCTTC. Amino acids: CASSRGTGTSRKNEQFF.

The chain couples TRBV3-1 (or the pseudogene TRBV3-2) to TRBJ2-7, with D unclear. V lost 4 bases to trimming and J lost 2 bases, with 12 bases between them. Looked up from germline, CDR1 is LGHDT and CDR2 is YNNKEL (reference sequence). This CDR3 is built from 14 residues. The CDR3 region is CASSLIQNPYEQYF. The CDR3 bases are TGTGCCAGCAGCCTAATACAAAATCCCTACGAGCAGTACTTC.

This rearrangement joins TRBV4-1 to TRBJ2-3, with a tentative D call TRBD2 (7 bases). V lost 1 base and J 5 bases, leaving 16 bases between the germline ends. The germline V gene encodes CDR1 MGHRA and CDR2 YSYEKL. The CDR3 contains 16 residues. In DNA, the CDR3 is TGCGCCAGCAGCCAAGGATTGGGAGGGGGGGGAGATACGCAGTATTTT. It is translated as CASSQGLGGGGDTQYF.